This TCR beta chain is from a study of CD8 T cells in Susac syndrome. Study-wide results and caveats: It was acknowledged by the study that relatively few individuals were included in its TCR sequencing and HLA analysis.

Random hexamers were used to reverse transcribe an amount of roughly 0.5 to 1 ug RNA. Amplification of the TCR beta CDR3 was carried out by immunoSEQ multiplex PCR, which spanned a total of 54 Vbeta and 13 Jbeta segments. TCRdb re-called the immunoSEQ multiplex PCR reads with MiXCR, one entry per CDR3 protein. The sample yields under 200,000 distinct CDR3 sequences, 95% seen once. V was pared by 6 bases and J by 3 bases, with 11 bases of the junction left unmatched. The CDR3 extends over 14 amino acids. Germline CDR1 reads SQVTM; CDR2 reads ANQGSEA. In this sample, this clonotype turned up once. As yet, its antigen is unknown. Blood CD8+ and CD4+ T cells underwent high-throughput TCR beta sequencing.

The clonotype was recovered from a human donor with multiple sclerosis. J is TRBJ2-7 and V is TRBV29-1; TRBD1 agrees at 7 bases. Sequencing was carried out using CD8+ T cells from PBMCs. This CDR3 reads CSVRTGAGGYEQYF. The DNA for the CDR3 is TGCAGCGTCCGGACAGGAGCTGGTGGCTACGAGCAGTACTTC.